This TCR beta chain was identified during a study of human T cells and chemical hapten exposure. Study information: Small pooled library volume differences chiefly drove per-sample TCR yield variation.

This clonotype has only a few counts. Its target is not known. TCRdb analysed the RACE reads with MiXCR anew, one entry per CDR3 protein. The sample consists of tens of thousands of distinct CDR3 sequences, less than 5.5% of them appearing once. This CDR3 region has 17 residues. V shed 7 bases and J 1 base; nucleotides not matched to a gene: 15. Time point meaning: healthy volunteer bleed at 6 weeks. Blood, whole and unfractionated, served as the source for total RNA extraction. Broader study findings: TCRs exceeding 1 in 1000 frequency stayed unchanged with DPC sensitization.

The sequence was collected from a human donor in good health. Some clones in this sample may be carry-over from other donors' samples. Sequenced material: whole blood. The genes are TRBV12-3 or TRBV12-4 and TRBJ1-2, with 7 positions matching TRBD1. CDR3 nucleotide sequence: TGTGCCAGCACCATAACCGGACAGGTTAAAGGTAACTATGGCTACACCTTC. This encodes CASTITGQVKGNYGYTF.